Each of the 7 T cell receptor beta chains below was sequenced from the same sample in a study of blood T cell repertoires in COVID-19. Using immunoSEQ multiplex PCR, the repertoire was profiled, and TCRdb retains in-frame clones only, with some absent. The table has approximately 200,000 clones, approximately 87% seen once; the top ten hold approximately 6.2%. The source material was peripheral blood. The receptors derive from a man in his 60s who had recovered from COVID-19.

This clone was seen just once. One end of the junction is discordant with germline, which a read error may explain. The CDR3 is CARNGTSGTF. CDR3 DNA: TGTGCCAGAAACGGGACTAGCGGGACCTTC. The V gene is TRBV7-3, the J gene TRBJ2-7; 13 nucleotides line up with TRBD2. The germline gives CDR1 SGHTA, CDR2 FQGTGA. The CDR3 is 10 amino acids. The full variable domain, its missing parts supplied by reference TRBV7-3 and TRBJ2-7, is GAGVSQTPSNKVTEKGKYVELRCDPISGHTALYWYRQSLGQGPEFLIYFQGTGAADDSGLPNDRFFAVRPEGSVSTLKIQRTERGDSAVYLCARNGTSGTFGPGTRLTVT.

V and J are TRBV18 and TRBJ1-2; D is undetermined. Looked up from germline, CDR1 is KGHSH and CDR2 is LQKENI. V lost 3 bases and J lost 8, with 13 bases in between. CDR3 length equals 13 residues. The CDR3 here is CASSPSGGEGYTF. Written as DNA, the CDR3 is TGTGCCAGCTCACCCTCCGGCGGCGAAGGCTACACCTTC.

The chain carries TRBV27 and TRBJ1-1; 7 positions match TRBD1. In germline, CDR1 is MNHEY, CDR2 SMNVEV (reference sequence). Trimming took 6 bases from V and 0 from J; bases not matched to a gene: 10. The CDR3 loop spans 16 amino acids. The CDR3 spells CASSHTGVGLNTEAFF. Written as DNA, the CDR3 is TGTGCCAGCAGCCATACAGGGGTGGGGCTGAACACTGAAGCTTTCTTT.

The V and J genes are TRBV13 and TRBJ1-1, with TRBD1 as a possible D gene (6 bases). V was pared by 5 bases and J by 1 base, with 11 bases between. This CDR3 spans 14 amino acids. The V gene's germline CDR1 is PRHDT and CDR2 FYEKMQ (reference sequence). The CDR3 sequence: CASSTRGGNTEAFF. Written as DNA, the CDR3 is TGTGCCAGCAGCACCAGGGGCGGGAACACTGAAGCTTTCTTT.

J is TRBJ2-1 and V is TRBV3-1 (or the pseudogene TRBV3-2); 10 bases are a match to TRBD2. With 5 bases clipped from V and 0 bases from J, the junction kept 1 base outside the gene matches. This CDR3 comprises 15 residues. Germline V lookup: CDR1 LGHDT, CDR2 YNNKEL (reference sequence). Written as DNA, the CDR3 is TGTGCCAGCAGCAGACTAGCGGGCTCCTACAATGAGCAGTTCTTC. Amino acids: CASSRLAGSYNEQFF.

This clone showed up just a few times. The rearrangement joins TRBV27 to TRBJ1-6; D uncertain. V lost 3 bases and J lost 5, with 5 bases in between. In germline, CDR1 is MNHEY, CDR2 SMNVEV (reference sequence). CDR3 length: 13 amino acids. As DNA, the CDR3 is TGTGCCAGCAGTTTCAGGAATAATTCACCCCTCCACTTT. It specifies CASSFRNNSPLHF.

The V and J genes are TRBV7-9 and TRBJ1-1; D remains ambiguous. With 1 base removed from V and 0 bases from J, the gap between germline ends came to 9 bases. The CDR3 length is 15 residues. Germline CDR1 SEHNR, CDR2 FQNEAQ (reference sequence). CDR3 DNA: TGTGCCAGCAGCTTAGGGGCGGGCGTGAACACTGAAGCTTTCTTT. This codes for CASSLGAGVNTEAFF.